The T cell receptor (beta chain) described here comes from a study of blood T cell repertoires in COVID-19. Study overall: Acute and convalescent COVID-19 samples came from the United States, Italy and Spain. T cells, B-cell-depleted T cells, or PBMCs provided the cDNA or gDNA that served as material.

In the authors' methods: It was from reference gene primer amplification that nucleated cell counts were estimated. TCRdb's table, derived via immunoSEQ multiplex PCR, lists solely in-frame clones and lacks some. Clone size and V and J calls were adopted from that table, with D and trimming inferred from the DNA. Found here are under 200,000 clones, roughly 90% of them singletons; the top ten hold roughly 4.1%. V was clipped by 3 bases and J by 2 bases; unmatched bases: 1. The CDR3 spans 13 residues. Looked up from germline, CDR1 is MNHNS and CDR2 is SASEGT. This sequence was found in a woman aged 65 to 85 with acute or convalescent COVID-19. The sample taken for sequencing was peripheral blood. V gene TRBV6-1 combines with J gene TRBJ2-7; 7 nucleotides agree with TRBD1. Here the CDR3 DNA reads TGTGCCAGCAGTGAGACAGGGACCTACGAGCAGTACTTC. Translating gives CASSETGTYEQYF.